Detailed here is one TCR beta chain. This clonotype registers as medium-sized (0.01 to 0.1%) by frequency; no count is noted. Which antigen it targets is not known. This specimen comes from a study of GPR56 and killer-like receptors on CD4 memory cells (dated by TCRdb to the late 2010s). Study-level background: The study proposed that progressive acquisition of KLRB1, KLRG1, GPR56 and then KLRF1 marks human CD4+ memory T-cell differentiation and cytokine production potential. Healthy blood donors in the study were described as age-matched to the liver disease patients, whose median age was approximately 65 years. Broad study findings and their caveats: Clones dominating late populations 4 and 5 were also found in early populations 1 and 2, which the authors took as evidence for linear differentiation. Overlap of TCR repertoires was observed especially between the late populations 4 and 5, and partly population 3. Rather than full repertoires, the diversity and similarity analyses used only the 100 most expanded clones in each population. Clonal frequency started low in the marker-negative population and rose progressively along the proposed pathway, while TCRbeta diversity decreased accordingly.

The instrument given in TCRdb is Illumina HiSeq 2500. For construction of sequencing libraries, the recombined TCRbeta locus was amplified according to a previously published PCR protocol. The authors' pipeline ran thus. Any read whose average quality score fell below 30 was discarded, and IMSEQ was used to process the reads that remained. Each clonotype was defined by the combination of Vbeta gene, Jbeta gene and CDR3 amino acid sequence. Repertoire overlap between populations was quantified with the Morisita-Horn index computed on the top 100 expanded clones. Renyi diversity profiles calculated on the top 100 expanded clones were used to assess clonal diversity. TCRdb reprocessed the reads, reporting each CDR3 protein sequence once and no DNA. TCRdb's processing, not the authors', yielded these V and J calls. The sample table includes about 2,200 distinct CDR3 sequences. The ten largest make up around 5.2% of the sample.

Before TCRbeta sequencing, fluorescence-activated cell sorting was used to enrich five KLR/GPR56-defined CD4+ populations. To test a linear memory differentiation pathway, the researchers sequenced TCRbeta repertoires from five CD4+ T-cell subsets that were defined by expression of KLRB1, KLRG1, GPR56 and KLRF1. TCR-sequenced cells came from peripheral blood of healthy control individuals, reported as five donors in the TCRbeta analysis figure. The researchers collected heparinized peripheral blood and processed every sample within one hour of retrieval. Blood was diluted 1:2 in PBS, and peripheral blood mononuclear cells were then isolated from the diluted blood at room temperature by Biocoll density gradient centrifugation. Before flow sorting, CD4+ T cells were enriched from freshly isolated PBMCs by magnetic sorting with anti-CD4 MicroBeads. A BD FACSAria II was used to sort CD4+ T cells enriched from PBMCs of healthy donors according to marker expression. For surface staining, the researchers used Miltenyi Biotec antibodies: anti-KLRB1 clone 191B8, anti-KLRF1 clone 4A4.D10 and anti-KLRG1 clone REA261.

The clonotype originates from a human donor in good health. The specimen was memory CD4+ T cells from blood.

CDR3 reads: CASSFRQGGNEKLFF. The rearrangement combines TRBV19 with TRBJ1-4; TCRdb lists TRBD1, though no DNA is available to test this call. The CDR3, from cysteine to phenylalanine, totals 15 residues. DNA is not on record. As encoded in the germline V gene (reference sequence), CDR1 is LNHDA while CDR2 is SQIVND.